This TCR beta chain was identified during a study of OX40 agonist ivuxolimab in advanced cancers. Study summary: Patients enrolled in dose escalation were diagnosed with hepatocellular carcinoma, melanoma, renal cell or head and neck cancer. Points from the study as a whole: People who partly responded at 0.1-3.0 mg/kg had some of the least clonal expansion seen. Antigen targets of the expanded peripheral T cells went undetermined. Among some nonresponders, normalized T-cell clonal expansion was also low.

This clone was found once. Antigen: not known. The repertoire was sequenced with immunoSEQ multiplex PCR; TCRdb's copy has only in-frame clones and lacks some. The table lists tens of thousands of clones, around 85% of them singletons, with over 3% in the top ten. Trimming stripped 4 bases from V and 8 bases from J, with 24 bases between. Germline V gene sequence: CDR1 SGHRS, CDR2 YFSETQ. The CDR3 sequence is 16 residues long. This TCR derives from an adult with an advanced solid tumor such as melanoma, head and neck, liver or kidney cancer. V is TRBV5-1 and J is TRBJ1-2; D is ambiguous. The source was CD4+ or CD8+ T cells sorted from blood, collected in a trial of the OX40 agonist ivuxolimab. Here the CDR3 reads CASSTAGLPRAVGYTF. The CDR3 DNA reads as TGCGCCAGCAGCACGGCCGGCCTTCCCCGGGCGGTAGGCTACACCTTC.